This T cell receptor beta chain was sequenced during a study of cytomegalovirus exposure and HLA in healthy donors. Findings and limits, study-wide: Reports indicated that the classifier achieved high specificity and sensitivity in diagnosing cytomegalovirus status.

As concerns this clone: Its antigen is currently unknown.

V shed 8 bases and J 5 bases; nucleotides not matched to a gene: 7. Germline assignment: CDR1 WSHSY and CDR2 SAAADI. This CDR3 has 13 residues. Data came from immunoSEQ multiplex PCR; TCRdb stores just in-frame clones and leaves some out. This sample has 250,000 or so clones, with 90% found just once. The receptor's source is a woman aged 18-29 years in good health and CMV-seronegative. The specimen was PBMCs. The chain links TRBV10-2 to TRBJ2-5; 8 nucleotides agree with TRBD2. The CDR3, as DNA: TGCGCCAGCGTCGGACTAGCTGAGGAGACCCAGTACTTC. It is translated as CASVGLAEETQYF.